One sample yielded the 27 T cell receptor beta chains listed below, sequenced in a study of regulatory T cells in long-lasting Graves disease. Time point in this sample: newly diagnosed GD, antithyroid drugs for less than 3 months. Scientists built the TCR library using RNA that was extracted from PBMCs. In building TCR beta libraries, iRepertoire HTBI primers were used together with Arm-PCR of CDR3 regions. TCRdb reprocessed the multiplex PCR reads via MiXCR and lists one record per CDR3 protein. The sample has 400,000 to 500,000 distinct CDR3 sequences, approximately 16% seen once. These data were also filed under a second study, of T cells in Graves' hyperthyroidism and ophthalmopathy.

The source material was peripheral blood mononuclear cells (PBMCs), sampled at new diagnosis, from a patient treated with antithyroid drugs. These receptors were obtained from a woman aged 18-35 years with Graves disease.

This clonotype was seen at least ten times. CDR3 nucleotides: TGTGCCAGCAGCTTTAGCGAACGAACCTACGAGCAGTACTTC. As protein: CASSFSERTYEQYF. The rearrangement uses TRBV7-2 and TRBJ2-7, with D possibly being TRBD2 (5 bases). The CDR3 is made up of 14 amino acids. V was pared by 3 bases and J by 2 bases, with 11 bases between. Germline V CDR1 and CDR2: SGHTA, FQGNSA.

For this clonotype: At one end the junction does not follow the germline gene, possibly because of a read error. This chain's CDR3 is CSARDSLGGGLNF. The DNA for the CDR3 is TGCAGTGCTAGAGATTCCCTTGGTGGCGGGCTGAACTTC. The V and J genes are TRBV20-1 and TRBJ2-7, with D possibly being TRBD2 (5 bases). Germline assignment: CDR1 DFQATT and CDR2 SNEGSKA (reference sequence). The CDR3 sequence is 13 residues long.

This clonotype occurred many times. The chain employs TRBV18 and TRBJ2-1, with TRBD2 as a possible D gene (6 bases). The CDR3 runs to 16 residues. Germline assignment: CDR1 KGHSH and CDR2 LQKENI. V was pared by 6 bases and J by 3 bases, with 18 bases between. The CDR3 DNA follows: TGTGCCAGCTCCCTAGTGGGCGGGAAGCTCTACAATGAGCAGTTCTTC. Translation: CASSLVGGKLYNEQFF.

This clonotype showed up just a few times. This CDR3 is CAWNRISGDGYTF. CDR3 nucleotides: TGTGCCTGGAATAGGATAAGCGGGGATGGCTACACCTTC. V and J are TRBV30 and TRBJ1-2; no firm D call. The V gene's germline CDR1 is GTSNPN and CDR2 SVGIG (reference sequence). This CDR3 region has 13 residues. V lost 4 bases to trimming and J lost 6 bases, with 15 bases between them.

In this sample, this clonotype turned up many times. The V gene is TRBV27, the J gene TRBJ2-3, with TRBD2 identical over 10 bases. Losses at the gene ends were 2 bases for V and 2 bases for J; bases not matched to a gene: 10. Germline lookup yields CDR1 MNHEY and CDR2 SMNVEV (reference sequence). The CDR3 is 18 amino acids. The DNA of the CDR3 is TGTGCCAGCAGTTTAAGCCTAGCGGGAGCAACTTACACAGATACGCAGTATTTT. Translated, it gives CASSLSLAGATYTDTQYF.

Points on this clonotype: It differs at one base from a far larger clone, so likely a read error. The rearrangement links TRBV6-5 to TRBJ2-3; maybe TRBD1 (6 bases). The V end lost 8 bases, the J end lost 10 bases, and 25 bases lay between the germline ends. Germline V lookup: CDR1 MNHEY, CDR2 SVGAGI. CDR3 length equals 15 residues. The CDR3, as DNA: TGTGCCAGCGGTTGGAGCGACAGGAGGATGAGGCCGCAGTATTTT. Translating gives CASGWSDRRMRPQYF.

This clonotype has a count of ten or more. J is TRBJ1-2 and V is TRBV28; TRBD1 matches at 7 bases. Germline V gives CDR1 MDHEN, CDR2 SYDVKM. J lost 2 bases, V lost 1 base, and 7 bases had no gene match. The CDR3 loop spans 16 amino acids. The CDR3 loop is CASSLSDRAINYGYTF. The DNA of the CDR3 is TGTGCCAGCAGTTTATCAGACAGGGCTATAAACTATGGCTACACCTTC.

The chain employs TRBV29-1 and TRBJ2-1; tentative D call: TRBD2 (6 bases). CDR1 is SQVTM, CDR2 ANQGSEA, per germline. There are 9 residues in the CDR3. V was shortened by 7 bases and J by 12 bases, with 10 bases between the two germline ends. The CDR3 DNA reads TGCAGCGCGGGGGTCGGGCAGTTCTTC. Amino acids: CSAGVGQFF.

This clonotype was seen a few times. The rearrangement uses TRBV6-1 and TRBJ1-4; D is unresolved. The CDR3 sequence is 12 residues long. V lost 6 bases, J lost 8 bases, and 10 bases lay in between. Germline CDR1 MNHNS, CDR2 SASEGT. The CDR3: CASRRAQEKLFF. CDR3 DNA sequence: TGTGCCAGCAGGAGGGCCCAGGAAAAACTGTTTTTT.

The chain joins TRBV18 to TRBJ1-5, with unresolved D. Trimming pared 3 bases from V and 6 bases from J, leaving 15 bases between. Germline lookup yields CDR1 KGHSH and CDR2 LQKENI. CDR3 size: 15 residues. CDR3 in DNA: TGTGCCAGCTCACCGGAAGGCACGACGGGTCAGCCCCAGCATTTT. Its protein is CASSPEGTTGQPQHF.

This clonotype was picked up a small number of times. The chain employs TRBV19 and TRBJ2-1; 10 bases match TRBD2. V was pared by 0 bases and J by 3 bases, with 8 bases of the junction left unmatched. Germline V gene sequence: CDR1 LNHDA, CDR2 SQIVND (reference sequence). The CDR3 runs to 18 residues. The CDR3 DNA is TGTGCCAGTAGTATAGAGGGCCGACTAGCGGGTATCTACAATGAGCAGTTCTTC. Its translation: CASSIEGRLAGIYNEQFF. Looking up the rest from reference TRBV19 and TRBJ2-1 gives the full variable domain: DGGITQSPKYLFRKEGQNVTLSCEQNLNHDAMYWYRQDPGQGLRLIYYSQIVNDFQKGDIAEGYSVSREKKESFPLTVTSAQKNPTAFYLCASSIEGRLAGIYNEQFFGPGTRLTVL.

In its sample, this clonotype was seen a few times. The chain employs TRBV7-2 and TRBJ2-7; D may be TRBD2 (7 bases). The CDR3 totals 16 residues. V was shortened by 2 bases and J by 2 bases, with 16 bases between the two germline ends. CDR1 SGHTA and CDR2 FQGNSA come from the germline V gene. The CDR3 region has the DNA TGTGCCAGCAGCTTACGAGGGGGGGGGAACACCTACGAGCAGTACTTC. Translation: CASSLRGGGNTYEQYF.

As concerns this clonotype: A much more abundant neighbour one base away suggests this may be a read error. The V and J genes are TRBV20-1 and TRBJ2-7; 8 bases agree with TRBD2. Per the germline V gene, CDR1 is DFQATT and CDR2 is SNEGSKA (reference sequence). Trimming cost V 3 bases and J 3 bases; bases outside gene matches: 1. CDR3 size: 12 residues. The CDR3 spells CSASGRVYEQYF. The CDR3 DNA reads as TGCAGTGCTAGCGGGAGGGTCTACGAGCAGTACTTC.

This chain connects TRBV6-5 to TRBJ2-7; D call uncertain. The CDR3 has 14 amino acids. V lost 2 bases and J 0 bases, leaving 8 bases between the germline ends. In germline, CDR1 is MNHEY, CDR2 SVGAGI. The CDR3 nucleotides read TGTGCCAGCAGTTACGGCTTTAGCTCCTACGAGCAGTACTTC. Amino acid sequence: CASSYGFSSYEQYF.

The CDR3, as DNA: TGTGCCAGCAGCCCACTTGACCGTCCCTCTGGAAACACCATATATTTT. Translation: CASSPLDRPSGNTIYF. The chain links TRBV6-2 or TRBV6-3 to TRBJ1-3; D not resolved. The CDR3 length is 16 residues. The germline V gene has CDR1 MNHEY and CDR2 SVGEGT. With 6 bases removed from V and 0 bases from J, the gap between germline ends came to 15 bases.

This clonotype occurred a few times. The chain carries TRBV4-3 and TRBJ2-7; D unresolved. The length of the CDR3 is 15 residues. Germline V CDR1 and CDR2: LGHNA, YSLEER. Deletions cut 0 bases from V and 1 base from J, with 10 bases between. The CDR3 sequence: CASSQDHDGSYEQYF. The CDR3, as DNA: TGCGCCAGCAGCCAAGACCACGACGGTTCCTACGAGCAGTACTTC.

This chain uses TRBV9 with TRBJ1-2; 7 nucleotides agree with TRBD1. Germline CDR1 and CDR2: SGDLS and YYNGEE. After removal of 3 bases from V and 7 bases from J, the junction contained 6 bases not matched to a gene. The CDR3 totals 13 residues. CDR3 DNA: TGTGCCAGCAGCGCCCGACAGGGTTCTGGCTACACCTTC. It is translated as CASSARQGSGYTF. Combining the CDR3 with reference TRBV9 and TRBJ1-2 gives the whole variable domain DSGVTQTPKHLITATGQRVTLRCSPRSGDLSVYWYQQSLDQGLQFLIQYYNGEERAKGNILERFSAQQFPDLHSELNLSSLELGDSALYFCASSARQGSGYTFGSGTRLTVV.

This clonotype was seen ten or more times. The chain joins TRBV11-2 to TRBJ2-3; the match to TRBD1 covers 9 bases. V dropped 5 bases and J dropped 1; count of bases not matched to a gene: 7. Germline CDR1 SGHAT, CDR2 FQNNGV. This CDR3 contains 16 residues. This CDR3 is CASSPPRDRGTDTQYF. The CDR3, as DNA: TGTGCCAGCAGCCCACCCCGGGACAGGGGCACAGATACGCAGTATTTT.

This clonotype was detected ten times or more. V is TRBV27 and J is TRBJ2-7, with 10 bases that match TRBD2. Germline loops: CDR1 MNHEY, CDR2 SMNVEV (reference sequence). This CDR3 comprises 15 residues. J was trimmed by 2 bases and V by 3 bases; bases with no gene match: 4. The CDR3 DNA sequence: TGTGCCAGCAGTTTTTGGACTAGCGGACCCTACGAGCAGTACTTC. Translating it yields CASSFWTSGPYEQYF.

In its sample, this clonotype was seen many times. The chain has TRBV30 and TRBJ2-7, with unresolved D. The germline CDR1 and CDR2 sequences are GTSNPN and SVGIG (reference sequence). V lost 0 bases, J lost 5 bases, and 11 bases lay in between. This CDR3 comprises 13 residues. The CDR3 sequence is CAWSVGHGDEQYF. CDR3 bases: TGTGCCTGGAGTGTGGGTCATGGGGACGAGCAGTACTTC.

This clonotype was observed at least ten times. J is TRBJ2-2 and V is TRBV10-3; 12 nucleotides match TRBD2. V was pared by 2 bases and J by 3 bases, with 4 bases of the junction left unmatched. CDR1 is ENHRY and CDR2 is SYGVKD in the germline V gene. This CDR3 is built from 17 residues. CDR3 nucleotide sequence: TGTGCCATCAGTGAGCCCGGGACTAGCGGGTACACCGGGGAGCTGTTTTTT. It specifies CAISEPGTSGYTGELFF.

This clonotype has a count of ten or more. The chain is built from TRBV12-3 or TRBV12-4 and TRBJ2-3, with D unresolved. The ends were cut back, 7 bases at V and 3 bases at J, with 11 bases in the middle. This CDR3 has 13 residues. CDR3: CASTFSSTDTQYF. The DNA of the CDR3 is TGTGCCAGCACTTTTAGCTCAACAGATACGCAGTATTTT.

The chain joins TRBV12-3 or TRBV12-4 to TRBJ2-3; D unclear. The V end lost 4 bases, the J end lost 5 bases, and 13 bases lay between the germline ends. CDR3 length: 14 residues. The CDR3 is CASSYLLRGDTQYF. CDR3 DNA sequence: TGTGCCAGCAGTTACCTTCTGCGCGGAGATACGCAGTATTTT.

This clonotype has more than one count but fewer than ten. V and J are TRBV30 and TRBJ2-5, with D perhaps TRBD1 or TRBD2 (6 bases each). CDR3 size: 12 residues. Looked up from germline, CDR1 is GTSNPN and CDR2 is SVGIG (reference sequence). The CDR3 is CAGVQGRETQYF. The CDR3 DNA reads TGTGCTGGAGTCCAGGGGAGGGAGACCCAGTACTTC.

This clonotype has ten or more counts. The chain uses TRBV5-1 and TRBJ2-7; 11 nucleotides line up with TRBD2. V gave up 8 bases and J gave up 2 bases; unmatched junction bases: 12. Germline-derived CDR1 and CDR2 are SGHRS and YFSETQ. The CDR3 runs 16 residues. The CDR3 region is CASSPAPGLAAYEQYF. CDR3 DNA: TGCGCCAGTTCCCCCGCCCCGGGACTAGCGGCCTACGAGCAGTACTTC.

This clonotype was observed a few times. The chain uses TRBV14 and TRBJ2-7; the D call may be TRBD1 or TRBD2 (6 bases each). Trimming left V 4 bases short and J 7 bases short, with 17 bases between. The length of the CDR3 is 14 residues. Germline CDR1 and CDR2: SGHDN and FVKESK. This chain's CDR3 is CASSLGLTGMEQYF. The CDR3 DNA reads TGTGCCAGCAGCCTGGGACTGACAGGAATGGAGCAGTACTTC.

This clonotype was seen ten or more times. This sequence joins TRBV28 and TRBJ1-2; D remains ambiguous. CDR1 is MDHEN and CDR2 is SYDVKM in the germline V gene. V lost 3 bases and J lost 1, with 9 bases in between. The CDR3 is 14 residues long. The CDR3: CASSFRAVNYGYTF. The DNA of the CDR3 is TGTGCCAGCAGTTTTAGGGCAGTTAACTATGGCTACACCTTC.